The 17 T cell receptor beta chains reported below all come from one sample, sequenced in a study of Graves' ophthalmopathy and Graves' hyperthyroidism. RNA transcripts served as template for amplifying TCR beta CDR3 sequences. First-round RT-PCR relied on HTBI primers, and a second-round multiplex PCR came next. TCRdb ran MiXCR on the multiplex PCR reads and lists one entry per CDR3 protein. The sample lists more than 550,000 distinct CDR3 sequences, just over 40% occurring once. The sample taken for sequencing was peripheral blood. The receptors shown here come from an adult man with Graves' ophthalmopathy.

This clonotype has ten or more counts. The chain links TRBV6-6 to TRBJ2-7; TRBD1 aligns across 10 bases. The CDR3 contains 14 residues. The germline V gene encodes CDR1 MNHNY and CDR2 SVGAGI (reference sequence). Losses at the gene ends were 6 bases for V and 5 bases for J; bases not matched to a gene: 7. CDR3 sequence reads: CASRTGGSRDEQYF. As DNA, the CDR3 is TGTGCCAGCAGGACAGGGGGCTCAAGGGACGAGCAGTACTTC.

There are many counts of this clonotype. The chain uses TRBV12-3 or TRBV12-4 and TRBJ2-7; possible D gene TRBD2, 5 bases. The germline V and J ends were trimmed by 5 bases and 3 bases, with 17 bases remaining between them. The CDR3 is made up of 15 amino acids. The CDR3 bases are TGTGCCAGCAGTGAGGGTCCTCCGGCAGGCTACGAGCAGTACTTC. Its protein is CASSEGPPAGYEQYF.

In DNA, the CDR3 is TGTGCCCAGGGTGACGGGGAGCTGTTTTTT. Residues: CAQGDGELFF. V gene TRBV25-1 combines with J gene TRBJ2-2, with D perhaps TRBD1 (5 bases). CDR3 length: 10 residues. Germline CDR1 MGHDK, CDR2 SYGVNS. V lost 11 bases, J lost 7 bases, and 8 bases lay in between.

Remarks on this clonotype: The junction departs from germline at one end; a sequencing error may be responsible. In nucleotides, the CDR3 is TGCGCCAGCAGCCAAGATTGGCTAGGGGCGCGGGTCGGAAACACCATATATTTT. Its protein product is CASSQDWLGARVGNTIYF. V is TRBV7-2 and J is TRBJ1-3; D might be TRBD1 (5 bases). This CDR3 comprises 18 residues. Germline values: CDR1 SGHTA, CDR2 FQGNSA.

At least ten counts were recorded for this clonotype. The chain employs TRBV7-8 and TRBJ2-7, with D perhaps TRBD1 or TRBD2 (5 bases each). Trimming shortened V by 1 base and J by 2 bases, and 18 bases separated the two germline ends. Germline V gene lookup returns CDR1 SGHVS and CDR2 FQNEAQ. This CDR3 contains 17 residues. CDR3 region: CASSLVEGRNKTYEQYF. The CDR3 bases are TGTGCCAGCAGCTTAGTCGAGGGGCGTAACAAAACCTACGAGCAGTACTTC.

CDR3 in DNA: TGTGCCAGCAGCTTAGTTGTGCGAGGGGAGCTGTTTTTT. The encoded protein is CASSLVVRGELFF. This chain links TRBV7-3 with TRBJ2-2; D gene uncertain. The V gene's germline CDR1 is SGHTA and CDR2 FQGTGA. V lost 2 bases and J 8 bases, leaving 9 bases between the germline ends. The CDR3 consists of 13 residues. Filled out from reference TRBV7-3 and TRBJ2-2, the complete variable domain reads GAGVSQTPSNKVTEKGKYVELRCDPISGHTALYWYRQSLGQGPEFLIYFQGTGAADDSGLPNDRFFAVRPEGSVSTLKIQRTERGDSAVYLCASSLVVRGELFFGEGSRLTVL.

This clonotype was seen repeatedly, ten times or more. The rearrangement uses TRBV2 and TRBJ1-5; unclear D gene. Trimming removed 6 bases from V and 1 base from J, with 10 bases in between. The CDR3 sequence is 14 residues long. The V gene's germline CDR1 is SNHLY and CDR2 FYNNEI. The CDR3 coding sequence is TGTGCCAGCAGCCCTCCCAGAAGCAATCAGCCCCAGCATTTT. Amino acid sequence: CASSPPRSNQPQHF.

The CDR3 protein is CASSSRVTGDEKLFF. CDR3 coding DNA: TGTGCCAGTAGTAGTAGAGTGACAGGGGATGAAAAACTGTTTTTT. The chain links TRBV19 to TRBJ1-4, with 8 nucleotides matching TRBD1. Looked up from germline, CDR1 is LNHDA and CDR2 is SQIVND (reference sequence). The CDR3 is made up of 15 amino acids. The ends lost 4 bases at V and 6 bases at J; junction bases unmatched: 7. Variable domain in full (rest from reference TRBV19 and TRBJ1-4): DGGITQSPKYLFRKEGQNVTLSCEQNLNHDAMYWYRQDPGQGLRLIYYSQIVNDFQKGDIAEGYSVSREKKESFPLTVTSAQKNPTAFYLCASSSRVTGDEKLFFGSGTQLSVL.

The chain combines TRBV7-9 with TRBJ2-5, with 9 bases aligning to TRBD1. The CDR3 runs to 15 residues. In germline, CDR1 is SEHNR, CDR2 FQNEAQ (reference sequence). The trim removed 11 bases at V and 4 bases at J, leaving 14 bases unmatched. Here the CDR3 DNA reads TGTGCCGCGGATGGGAGACAGGGGGGCGGAGAGACCCAGTACTTC. The encoded protein is CAADGRQGGGETQYF.

Many counts were recorded for this clonotype. This sequence joins TRBV19 and TRBJ1-5; no clear D. Germline assignment: CDR1 LNHDA and CDR2 SQIVND (reference sequence). CDR3 length: 15 amino acids. Trimming cost V 5 bases and J 0 bases, with 11 bases left between them. CDR3 loop: CASSRELYSNQPQHF. In DNA, the CDR3 is TGTGCCAGTAGTCGAGAGCTTTATAGCAATCAGCCCCAGCATTTT.

Many counts were recorded for this clonotype. The chain couples TRBV19 to TRBJ1-5; no definite D call. The germline V gene encodes CDR1 LNHDA and CDR2 SQIVND (reference sequence). The CDR3 spans 17 residues. Between the trimmed V and J ends, which lost 2 bases and 4 bases, there was a span of 18 bases. The CDR3 DNA follows: TGTGCCAGTAGTATATTACCGGGTATGGTGAGAAATCAGCCCCAGCATTTT. Its protein product is CASSILPGMVRNQPQHF. The entire variable domain, with the rest obtained from reference TRBV19 and TRBJ1-5, is as follows: DGGITQSPKYLFRKEGQNVTLSCEQNLNHDAMYWYRQDPGQGLRLIYYSQIVNDFQKGDIAEGYSVSREKKESFPLTVTSAQKNPTAFYLCASSILPGMVRNQPQHFGDGTRLSIL.

This clonotype came up many times. CDR3 region: CASSLLGGYGYTF. The CDR3 bases are TGTGCCAGCAGCTTGCTGGGCGGCTATGGCTACACCTTC. V and J are TRBV5-5 and TRBJ1-2; D uncertain. Deletions cut 1 base from V and 4 bases from J, with 8 bases between. The CDR3 loop spans 13 amino acids. The germline V gene encodes CDR1 SGHKS and CDR2 YYEKEE (reference sequence).

The chain couples TRBV2 to TRBJ1-2, with unresolved D. The CDR3 runs to 12 residues. Looked up from germline, CDR1 is SNHLY and CDR2 is FYNNEI. As DNA, the CDR3 is TGTGCTAGAGTGGGCCCCGTGGACGGCTACACCTTC. This sequence encodes CARVGPVDGYTF.

This clonotype has ten or more counts. The DNA for the CDR3 is TGCGCCAGCAGCTCCGGACTAGCGGGGGTCACCGGGGAGCTGTTTTTT. Protein product: CASSSGLAGVTGELFF. The rearrangement joins TRBV5-1 to TRBJ2-2, with 13 positions matching TRBD2. This CDR3 comprises 16 residues. CDR1 and CDR2 (germline): SGHRS, YFSETQ. Trimming took 3 bases from V and 4 from J; bases not matched to a gene: 3.

Comments on this clonotype: An end of the junction does not agree with germline; a read error may underlie this. This chain uses TRBV19 with TRBJ1-4; no definite D call. The CDR3 spans 14 residues. Germline CDR1 LNHDA, CDR2 SQIVND (reference sequence). The CDR3 bases are TGTGCCAGTAGTATAGCCCTGAATAATGAAAAACTGTCTTTT. The encoded protein is CASSIALNNEKLSF.

A note on this clonotype: The junction departs from germline at one end; a sequencing error may be responsible. The chain has TRBV7-2 and TRBJ1-1; the D is unclear. Germline V CDR1 and CDR2: SGHTA, FQGNSA. The CDR3 totals 15 residues. CDR3 coding DNA: TGCGCCAGCAGCCAAGGTCCGGCGGGAACGGCTGAAGCTTTCTTT. Protein sequence: CASSQGPAGTAEAFF.

This clonotype was observed many times. V is TRBV4-1 and J is TRBJ2-7; 8 bases map to TRBD1. CDR3 length equals 13 residues. Per germline, CDR1 MGHRA and CDR2 YSYEKL. The J segment lost 5 bases and the V segment lost 2 bases, leaving 2 bases of the junction unmatched. Written as DNA, the CDR3 is TGCGCCAGCAGCCAACGACAGGGGAACGAGCAGTACTTC. It codes for CASSQRQGNEQYF.